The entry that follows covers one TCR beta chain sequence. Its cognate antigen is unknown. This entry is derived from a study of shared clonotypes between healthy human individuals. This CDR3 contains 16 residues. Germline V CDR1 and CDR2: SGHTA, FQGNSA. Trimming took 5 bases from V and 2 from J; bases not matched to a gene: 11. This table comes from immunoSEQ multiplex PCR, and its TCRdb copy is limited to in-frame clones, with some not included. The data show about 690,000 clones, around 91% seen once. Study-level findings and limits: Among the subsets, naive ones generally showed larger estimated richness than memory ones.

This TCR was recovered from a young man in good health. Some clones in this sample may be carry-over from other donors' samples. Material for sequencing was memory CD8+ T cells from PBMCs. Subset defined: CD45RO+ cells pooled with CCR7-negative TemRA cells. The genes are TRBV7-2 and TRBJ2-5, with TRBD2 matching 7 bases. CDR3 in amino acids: CASSPRGEGLQETQYF. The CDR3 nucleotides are TGTGCCAGCAGCCCCCGGGGGGAGGGGTTGCAAGAGACCCAGTACTTC. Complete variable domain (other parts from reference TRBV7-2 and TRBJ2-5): GAGVSQSPSNKVTEKGKDVELRCDPISGHTALYWYRQSLGQGLEFLIYFQGNSAPDKSGLPSDRFSAERTGGSVSTLTIQRTQQEDSAVYLCASSPRGEGLQETQYFGPGTRLLVL.